This T cell receptor beta chain appears in the sequencing data of a study of blood T cell repertoires in COVID-19. About the research overall: The United States, Italy and Spain were the sources of the acute and convalescent COVID-19 samples. The cDNA or gDNA used as material had been derived from T cells, B-cell-depleted T cells, or PBMCs.

The authors' processing: Reference gene primer amplification gave nucleated cell count estimates. TCRdb's table, derived via immunoSEQ multiplex PCR, lists solely in-frame clones and lacks some. The D gene and trimming were derived from the DNA, and the V and J assignments and clone size from that table. The sample records fewer than 400,000 clones, about 85% being singletons. V trimming: 4 bases; J trimming: 6 bases; junction bases outside the gene matches: 9. The CDR3 has 15 residues. Germline V gives CDR1 SEHNR, CDR2 FQNEAQ (reference sequence). Sample: peripheral blood. The source of this sequence is a woman aged 18 to 35 with acute or convalescent COVID-19. The chain combines TRBV7-9 with TRBJ2-4; 7 bases align to TRBD1. In DNA, the CDR3 is TGTGCCAGCAGCTCACTAGGGGGCGCAAGAAACATTCAGTACTTC. This sequence encodes CASSSLGGARNIQYF.